This is a list of T cell receptor beta chains from one sample in a study of cytomegalovirus exposure and HLA in healthy donors. Measured with immunoSEQ multiplex PCR; TCRdb has only the in-frame clones, and not every one. Of about 110,000 clones listed, about two thirds are singletons. The sample taken for sequencing was PBMCs. The receptors stem from a female donor in good health and CMV-seronegative. Each CDR3 is given with its conserved first and last residue. The order of the fields is J gene, V gene, clone size, D gene, CDR3 protein, CDR3 DNA. A D gene is named only where the DNA matches it firmly. Clone size, where shown, is once, few, many, or a class for clones that have expanded.

J: TRBJ2-5
V: TRBV4-1
size: .
D: .
CDR3: CASSQDQRVVALETQYF
DNA: TGCGCCAGCAGCCAAGATCAACGGGTGGTAGCTCTAGAGACCCAGTACTTC

J: TRBJ1-2
V: TRBV6-5
size: .
D: TRBD1
CDR3: CASSEDRTRGYTF
DNA: TGTGCCAGCAGTGAGGACAGGACGCGGGGCTACACCTTC

J: TRBJ1-4
V: TRBV7-9
size: once
D: .
CDR3: CASSLLRGTNEKLFF
DNA: TGTGCCAGCAGCTTACTCCGAGGAACTAATGAAAAACTGTTTTTT

J: TRBJ1-4
V: TRBV5-1
size: few
D: .
CDR3: CASSLAGVSNEKLFF
DNA: TGCGCCAGCAGCTTGGCAGGCGTGTCTAATGAAAAACTGTTTTTT

J: TRBJ2-1
V: TRBV5-1
size: .
D: .
CDR3: CASSLTRGGEQFF
DNA: TGCGCCAGCAGCCTAACTAGAGGCGGCGAGCAGTTCTTC

J: TRBJ2-3
V: TRBV30
size: few
D: TRBD1
CDR3: CAFDRVYGSDTQYF
DNA: TGTGCCTTTGACAGGGTTTATGGTTCAGATACGCAGTATTTT

J: TRBJ1-2
V: TRBV28
size: .
D: .
CDR3: CASSFPARQAYGYTF
DNA: TGTGCCAGCAGTTTCCCCGCGAGACAGGCCTATGGCTACACCTTC

J: TRBJ2-7
V: TRBV6-6
size: .
D: TRBD1
CDR3: CASSYGTGTDSYEQYF
DNA: TGTGCCAGCAGCTACGGTACCGGGACAGACTCCTACGAGCAGTACTTC

J: TRBJ2-2
V: TRBV5-1
size: .
D: .
CDR3: CASSVITGFITGELFF
DNA: TGCGCCAGCAGCGTAATCACAGGGTTTATCACCGGGGAGCTGTTTTTT

J: TRBJ1-1
V: TRBV4-2
size: .
D: .
CDR3: CASSQDTDRGFYNTEAFF
DNA: TGTGCCAGCAGCCAAGATACCGATCGGGGGTTTTATAACACTGAAGCTTTCTTT

J: TRBJ1-2
V: TRBV30
size: .
D: .
CDR3: CAWSTVRGYGYTF
DNA: TGTGCCTGGAGTACCGTAAGGGGCTATGGCTACACCTTC

J: TRBJ2-2
V: TRBV7-6
size: once
D: .
CDR3: CASSLGGAGAGELFF
DNA: TGTGCCAGCAGCTTAGGCGGGGCCGGGGCCGGGGAGCTGTTTTTT

J: TRBJ2-7
V: TRBV28
size: .
D: .
CDR3: CASRRPGSGDEQYF
DNA: TGTGCCAGCAGGCGCCCAGGGTCGGGGGACGAGCAGTACTTC

J: TRBJ2-1
V: TRBV7-3
size: few
D: TRBD2
CDR3: CASSPGLAPAGEQFF
DNA: TGTGCCAGCAGCCCGGGACTAGCGCCGGCGGGTGAGCAGTTCTTC

J: TRBJ2-7
V: TRBV7-2
size: once
D: TRBD2
CDR3: CASSQAGEGEQYF
DNA: TGTGCCAGCAGCCAAGCGGGAGAGGGCGAGCAGTACTTC

J: TRBJ2-2
V: TRBV5-1
size: .
D: .
CDR3: CASSFTGSTGELFF
DNA: TGCGCCAGCAGCTTTACAGGGTCCACCGGGGAGCTGTTTTTT

J: TRBJ1-1
V: TRBV30
size: few
D: .
CDR3: CAWGLGGTLNTEAFF
DNA: TGTGCCTGGGGACTTGGGGGCACCTTGAACACTGAAGCTTTCTTT

J: TRBJ2-7
V: TRBV7-2
size: .
D: .
CDR3: CASSLESVTSSPPYEQYF
DNA: TGTGCCAGCAGCTTAGAATCAGTCACTAGCTCCCCCCCCTACGAGCAGTACTTC

J: TRBJ1-1
V: TRBV6-7
size: .
D: .
CDR3: CASSYRQTGDTEAFF
DNA: TGTGCCAGCAGTTACCGACAGACCGGAGACACTGAAGCTTTCTTT

J: TRBJ2-5
V: TRBV11-2
size: .
D: TRBD1
CDR3: CASSKDRVETQYF
DNA: TGTGCCAGCAGCAAGGACAGGGTGGAGACCCAGTACTTC

J: TRBJ2-7
V: TRBV5-1
size: .
D: TRBD1
CDR3: CASRRDSDEQYF
DNA: TGCGCCAGCAGGAGGGACAGTGACGAGCAGTACTTC

J: TRBJ2-7
V: TRBV6-5
size: few
D: TRBD2
CDR3: CASSYSRGSSYEQYF
DNA: TGTGCCAGCAGTTACTCGCGGGGGAGCTCCTACGAGCAGTACTTC

J: TRBJ2-3
V: TRBV7-2
size: .
D: .
CDR3: CASSSLLGGDLLTTYTQYF
DNA: TGTGCCAGCAGCTCTCTCCTAGGGGGAGACCTCCTTACCACATATACGCAGTATTTT

J: TRBJ1-2
V: TRBV28
size: .
D: .
CDR3: CASSLQYGYTF
DNA: TGTGCCAGCAGTTTACAATATGGCTACACCTTC

J: TRBJ1-5
V: TRBV19
size: .
D: .
CDR3: CASSITEGGNQPQHF
DNA: TGTGCCAGTAGTATTACAGAGGGGGGCAATCAGCCCCAGCATTTT

J: TRBJ2-3
V: TRBV4-2
size: .
D: .
CDR3: CASSLDDRREGADTQYF
DNA: TGTGCCAGCAGCCTAGACGATAGGAGGGAGGGGGCAGATACGCAGTATTTT

J: TRBJ2-1
V: TRBV6-5
size: .
D: TRBD2
CDR3: CASSYSSSGSGHEQFF
DNA: TGTGCCAGCAGTTACTCTTCTAGCGGGAGCGGGCATGAGCAGTTCTTC

J: TRBJ1-2
V: TRBV29-1
size: .
D: .
CDR3: CSVAPEHGGGYTF
DNA: TGCAGCGTTGCCCCCGAACACGGGGGAGGCTACACCTTC

J: TRBJ2-5
V: TRBV4-3
size: .
D: TRBD2
CDR3: CASSLGAGGGETQYF
DNA: TGCGCCAGCAGCCTAGGAGCGGGAGGGGGTGAGACCCAGTACTTC

J: TRBJ2-1
V: TRBV10-1
size: few
D: .
CDR3: CASSPTGFDEQFF
DNA: TGCGCCAGCAGCCCGACGGGATTTGATGAGCAGTTCTTC

J: TRBJ2-7
V: TRBV6-5
size: .
D: TRBD2
CDR3: CASRALAGVYEQYF
DNA: TGTGCCAGCAGAGCCCTAGCGGGTGTATACGAGCAGTACTTC

J: TRBJ2-7
V: TRBV19
size: .
D: TRBD2
CDR3: CASNQAGGPSEQYF
DNA: TGTGCCAGTAACCAAGCGGGAGGGCCAAGCGAGCAGTACTTC

J: TRBJ2-2
V: TRBV5-1
size: .
D: .
CDR3: CASTVTGELFF
DNA: TGCGCCAGCACCGTCACCGGGGAGCTGTTTTTT

J: TRBJ1-4
V: TRBV7-2
size: .
D: .
CDR3: CASSLWQNEKLFF
DNA: TGTGCCAGCAGCTTATGGCAGAATGAAAAACTGTTTTTT

J: TRBJ2-7
V: TRBV11-1
size: .
D: TRBD1
CDR3: CASSLAPGQGYEQYF
DNA: TGTGCCAGCAGCCTAGCCCCGGGACAGGGCTACGAGCAGTACTTC

J: TRBJ2-7
V: TRBV29-1
size: .
D: .
CDR3: CSVSQGINEQYF
DNA: TGCAGCGTTTCGCAGGGAATCAACGAGCAGTACTTC